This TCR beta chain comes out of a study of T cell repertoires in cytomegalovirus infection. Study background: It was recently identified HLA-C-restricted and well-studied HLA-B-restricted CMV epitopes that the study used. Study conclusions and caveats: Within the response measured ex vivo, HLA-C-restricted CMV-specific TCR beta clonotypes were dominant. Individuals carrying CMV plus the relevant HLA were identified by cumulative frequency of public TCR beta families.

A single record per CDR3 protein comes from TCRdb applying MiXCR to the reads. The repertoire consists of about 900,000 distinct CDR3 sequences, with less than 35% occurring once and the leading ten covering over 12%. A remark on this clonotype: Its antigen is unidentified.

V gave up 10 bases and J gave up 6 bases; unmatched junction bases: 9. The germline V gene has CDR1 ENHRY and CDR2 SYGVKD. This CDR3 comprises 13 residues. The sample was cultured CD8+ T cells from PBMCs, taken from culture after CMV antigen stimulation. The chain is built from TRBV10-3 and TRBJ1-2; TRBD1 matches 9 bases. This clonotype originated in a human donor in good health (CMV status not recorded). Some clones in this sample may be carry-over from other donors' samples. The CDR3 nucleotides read TGTGCCACGAGTGTACAGGGGGCGGATGGCTACACCTTC. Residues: CATSVQGADGYTF.